Each of the 16 T cell receptor beta chains below was sequenced from the same sample in a study of T cells in Graves' hyperthyroidism and ophthalmopathy (dated by TCRdb to about 2019). The method was multiplex PCR. TCRdb records Illumina HiSeq 2000 as the sequencer. The TCR beta CDR3 regions were amplified from RNA transcripts. The first round of RT-PCR for the TCR CDR3 was performed with the HTBI primer set and the Qiagen OneStep RT-PCR kit. The public reads were quality trimmed at Q25 with fastp and then assembled into clones with MiXCR by TCRdb, keeping productive beta chains. Each CDR3 protein gets just one entry, which takes the most common genes and DNA from the rows behind it. This sample holds approximately 400,000 distinct CDR3 sequences; around an eighth were observed only once. The top ten clonotypes cover 28% of the sample. Sequencing input: blood. The receptors originated from a middle-aged man with Graves' ophthalmopathy.

This clonotype has more than one count but fewer than ten. This rearrangement joins TRBV12-3 or TRBV12-4 to TRBJ2-1, with D perhaps matching TRBD2 (5 bases). There are 14 residues in the CDR3. The V end lost 8 bases, the J end lost 4 bases, and 15 bases lay between the germline ends. The CDR3 spells CASSLASYYNEQFF. CDR3 in DNA: TGTGCCAGCTCCCTAGCTTCGTATTACAATGAGCAGTTCTTC.

In its sample, this clonotype was seen many times. The chain recombines TRBV11-2 with TRBJ2-3; D not resolved. This CDR3 spans 12 amino acids. Germline V gene sequence: CDR1 SGHAT, CDR2 FQNNGV. With 5 bases removed from V and 2 bases from J, the gap between germline ends came to 5 bases. The CDR3 bases are TGTGCCAGCAGCCGATTCACAGATACGCAGTATTTT. The encoded protein is CASSRFTDTQYF.

The rearrangement uses TRBV20-1 and TRBJ2-7; 11 nucleotides agree with TRBD2. The CDR3 length is 14 residues. Germline CDR1 DFQATT, CDR2 SNEGSKA (reference sequence). The V segment lost 3 bases and the J segment 5 bases; nucleotides outside the gene matches: 6. The CDR3: CSARVLAGVHEQYF. CDR3 DNA sequence: TGCAGTGCTAGGGTACTAGCGGGGGTGCACGAGCAGTACTTC.

This clonotype was observed at least ten times. The chain couples TRBV20-1 to TRBJ2-7; D is unclear. The CDR3 consists of 11 residues. CDR1 is DFQATT, CDR2 SNEGSKA, per germline (reference sequence). V was pared by 5 bases and J by 4 bases, with 9 bases between. CDR3 loop: CSAESRYEQYF. DNA for the CDR3: TGCAGTGCTGAATCCCGTTACGAGCAGTACTTC.

This clonotype was seen a few times. The chain joins TRBV7-9 to TRBJ1-4; 9 nucleotides match TRBD1. Germline V lookup: CDR1 SEHNR, CDR2 FQNEAQ (reference sequence). Trimming took 4 bases from V and 7 from J; bases not matched to a gene: 4. The CDR3 loop spans 14 amino acids. The CDR3, as DNA: TGTGCCAGCAGCTGGGACAGGGAGGGTGAAAAACTGTTTTTT. Translating it yields CASSWDREGEKLFF.

This clonotype was detected a few times. This chain connects TRBV9 to TRBJ2-3; 12 bases are a match to TRBD2. The CDR3 is made up of 16 amino acids. With 4 bases clipped from V and 6 bases from J, the junction kept 9 bases outside the gene matches. The germline V gene encodes CDR1 SGDLS and CDR2 YYNGEE. This chain's CDR3 is CASSPSASGRGDTQYF. The CDR3 DNA follows: TGTGCCAGCAGCCCCTCCGCTAGCGGGAGGGGGGATACGCAGTATTTT.

This clonotype was detected ten times or more. The chain recombines TRBV2 with TRBJ2-5; tentatively, D is TRBD1 (7 bases). V lost 3 bases and J lost 4, with 18 bases in between. The germline gives CDR1 SNHLY, CDR2 FYNNEI. The CDR3 covers 16 residues. CDR3 region: CASSDGAGGLVETQYF. CDR3 sequence (DNA): TGTGCCAGCAGTGATGGCGCAGGGGGGTTAGTAGAGACCCAGTACTTC.

This clonotype was observed many times. V gene TRBV28 combines with J gene TRBJ2-3; 8 nucleotides match TRBD1. Germline lookup yields CDR1 MDHEN and CDR2 SYDVKM. CDR3 length equals 15 residues. V lost 7 bases, J lost 2 bases, and 8 bases stayed unmatched. The CDR3 loop reads CASTDRGGLTDTQYF. CDR3 nucleotides: TGTGCCAGCACCGACAGGGGAGGACTCACAGATACGCAGTATTTT.

This clonotype was observed at least ten times. The chain couples TRBV11-2 to TRBJ2-5, with TRBD2 identical over 7 bases. The V and J ends lost 5 bases and 3 bases, in that order; junction bases with no gene match: 9. Per the germline V gene, CDR1 is SGHAT and CDR2 is FQNNGV. This CDR3 region has 15 residues. CDR3 sequence reads: CASSPYGLAEETQYF. CDR3 in DNA: TGTGCCAGCAGCCCGTATGGCCTAGCGGAAGAGACCCAGTACTTC.

The chain links TRBV29-1 to TRBJ2-3; no reliable D call. The CDR3 runs to 13 residues. Germline V lookup: CDR1 SQVTM, CDR2 ANQGSEA. The V gene lost 4 bases and the J gene lost 11 bases, with 19 bases spanning the gap. CDR3 sequence (DNA): TGCAGCGTTGCACTGGATGTATTTATAGGGCAGTATTTT. This sequence encodes CSVALDVFIGQYF.

This clonotype has a handful of counts. This chain connects TRBV9 to TRBJ1-4; D call uncertain. The CDR3 has 14 residues. Trimming stripped 0 bases from V and 5 bases from J, with 8 bases between. From germline, CDR1 is SGDLS and CDR2 YYNGEE. The CDR3 DNA sequence: TGTGCCAGCAGCGTAGGTACTCGGAATGAAAAACTGTTTTTT. Translated: CASSVGTRNEKLFF.

This clonotype was recorded at least ten times. The chain is built from TRBV11-2 and TRBJ2-1, with TRBD2 matching 7 bases. Germline loops: CDR1 SGHAT, CDR2 FQNNGV. V was pared by 5 bases and J by 2 bases, with 6 bases of the junction left unmatched. There are 15 residues in the CDR3. The CDR3 here is CASSPWRGTYNEQFF. CDR3 nucleotide sequence: TGTGCCAGCAGCCCCTGGCGGGGGACCTACAATGAGCAGTTCTTC.

Notes on this clonotype: A junction boundary mismatches the germline segment, possibly from a read error. The V call is TRBV5-4, the J call TRBJ2-1; perhaps TRBD1 as D (5 bases). The CDR3 has 15 residues. CDR1 is SGHNT and CDR2 is YYREEE in the germline V gene (reference sequence). The CDR3 bases are TGCGCCAGCAGCACAGACAGAGTCTCCTACAATGAGCAGTTCTTC. Its translation: CASSTDRVSYNEQFF.

This clonotype was seen repeatedly, ten times or more. This chain connects TRBV30 to TRBJ1-1, with D possibly being TRBD1 (5 bases). V lost 4 bases and J 8 bases, leaving 11 bases between the germline ends. The V gene's germline CDR1 is GTSNPN and CDR2 SVGIG (reference sequence). CDR3 length: 11 residues. CDR3 sequence reads: CAWKAGREAFF. The CDR3 nucleotides read TGTGCCTGGAAGGCAGGGCGGGAAGCTTTCTTT.

The chain is built from TRBV2 and TRBJ2-3, with 7 nucleotides matching TRBD2. V lost 2 bases, J lost 0 bases, and 8 bases stayed unmatched. Germline-derived CDR1 and CDR2 are SNHLY and FYNNEI. The CDR3 length is 17 residues. CDR3 nucleotide sequence: TGTGCCAGCAGTGAATTGTGGCTAGCGGAGAGCACAGATACGCAGTATTTT. Its protein is CASSELWLAESTDTQYF.

There are many counts of this clonotype. The rearrangement links TRBV5-6 to TRBJ1-5; no clear D. The CDR3 is 16 residues long. Germline V gene data show CDR1 as SGHDT and CDR2 as YYEEEE. V was cut by 0 bases and J by 3 bases, with 13 bases left in between. The CDR3 DNA sequence: TGTGCCAGCAGCTTGGGGTCTGGAGCGGCCAATCAGCCCCAGCATTTT. Its translation: CASSLGSGAANQPQHF.